Each of the 21 T cell receptor beta chains below was sequenced from the same sample in a study of blood T cell repertoires in COVID-19. The table came from immunoSEQ multiplex PCR; TCRdb's copy has only in-frame clones and leaves some out. The sample has more than 150,000 clones; roughly 74% are singletons. Sequencing was carried out using peripheral blood. These TCRs come from a woman of 80 years or more with acute or convalescent COVID-19.

The V gene is TRBV9, the J gene TRBJ2-7; D gene uncertain. The V gene lost 0 bases and the J gene lost 2 bases, with 9 bases spanning the gap. This CDR3 region has 14 residues. Looked up from germline, CDR1 is SGDLS and CDR2 is YYNGEE. Written as DNA, the CDR3 is TGTGCCAGCAGCGTAGGCGGAAGGCCCTACGAGCAGTACTTC. Translation: CASSVGGRPYEQYF.

J is TRBJ1-1 and V is TRBV30; 9 bases agree with TRBD1. The V segment lost 7 bases and the J segment 3 bases; nucleotides outside the gene matches: 6. This CDR3 has 13 amino acids. Germline loops: CDR1 GTSNPN, CDR2 SVGIG (reference sequence). Here the CDR3 reads CASTDRGHTEAFF. The CDR3 DNA reads as TGTGCCTCTACGGACAGGGGCCACACTGAAGCTTTCTTT.

V and J are TRBV5-1 and TRBJ2-3; 7 bases agree with TRBD2. V dropped 4 bases and J dropped 4; count of bases not matched to a gene: 6. Germline V gives CDR1 SGHRS, CDR2 YFSETQ. The CDR3 is made up of 14 amino acids. The CDR3 region is CASSGGGSADTQYF. CDR3 DNA sequence: TGCGCCAGCAGCGGCGGCGGGAGCGCAGATACGCAGTATTTT.

The chain is built from TRBV2 and TRBJ1-2; D may be TRBD1 (5 bases). This CDR3 spans 14 amino acids. Germline V gene sequence: CDR1 SNHLY, CDR2 FYNNEI. V was clipped by 1 base and J by 2 bases, with 8 bases between them. The CDR3, as DNA: TGTGCCAGCAGTGAAGGGAGACAGAACTATGGCTACACCTTC. Its translation: CASSEGRQNYGYTF. The variable domain in full, with the rest retrieved from reference TRBV2 and TRBJ1-2, is EPEVTQTPSHQVTQMGQEVILRCVPISNHLYFYWYRQILGQKVEFLVSFYNNEISEKSEIFDDQFSVERPDGSNFTLKIRSTKLEDSAMYFCASSEGRQNYGYTFGSGTRLTVV.

V and J are TRBV5-1 and TRBJ2-5, with a possible D match to TRBD2 (6 bases). The CDR3 covers 16 residues. The germline V gene encodes CDR1 SGHRS and CDR2 YFSETQ. Trimming left V 2 bases short and J 1 base short, with 15 bases between. CDR3 nucleotides: TGCGCCAGCAGCTTTGGCCCAACCGGGGGCCAAGAGACCCAGTACTTC. Its protein product is CASSFGPTGGQETQYF.

A single count supports this clone. This chain uses TRBV28 with TRBJ2-3; the match to TRBD2 covers 11 bases. This CDR3 has 16 residues. CDR1 and CDR2 from the germline V gene are MDHEN and SYDVKM. The V and J ends lost 2 bases and 4 bases, in that order; junction bases with no gene match: 5. The CDR3 DNA is TGTGCCAGCAGTTTAAGTTGGACTAGCGGGCCAGATACGCAGTATTTT. Its translation: CASSLSWTSGPDTQYF.

The V and J genes are TRBV7-3 and TRBJ2-3, with D uncertain. Germline lookup yields CDR1 SGHTA and CDR2 FQGTGA. CDR3 length: 15 amino acids. The germline V and J ends were trimmed by 1 base and 2 bases, with 10 bases remaining between them. The CDR3 DNA follows: TGTGCCAGCAGCTTAAATAGCTGGCACACAGATACGCAGTATTTT. Amino acids: CASSLNSWHTDTQYF. Full variable domain (rest looked up from reference TRBV7-3 and TRBJ2-3): GAGVSQTPSNKVTEKGKYVELRCDPISGHTALYWYRQSLGQGPEFLIYFQGTGAADDSGLPNDRFFAVRPEGSVSTLKIQRTERGDSAVYLCASSLNSWHTDTQYFGPGTRLTVL.

The chain links TRBV3-1 (or the pseudogene TRBV3-2) to TRBJ2-3; D is unclear. Germline CDR1 is LGHDT and CDR2 is YNNKEL (reference sequence). This CDR3 has 15 amino acids. The ends were cut back, 0 bases at V and 5 bases at J, with 12 bases in the middle. In nucleotides, the CDR3 is TGTGCCAGCAGCCAAGATCAACTGCTGCTAGATACGCAGTATTTT. This encodes CASSQDQLLLDTQYF.

This chain connects TRBV4-1 to TRBJ2-1, with TRBD2 matching 8 bases. This CDR3 region has 17 residues. V dropped 4 bases and J dropped 9; count of bases not matched to a gene: 17. The germline V gene has CDR1 MGHRA and CDR2 YSYEKL. This CDR3 is CASSPPGLRGGLSEQFF. CDR3 coding DNA: TGCGCCAGCAGCCCCCCGGGGTTACGGGGGGGGTTGAGTGAGCAGTTCTTC.

The chain has TRBV6-5 and TRBJ2-1; 7 positions match TRBD2. V was clipped by 6 bases and J by 6 bases; unmatched bases: 11. This CDR3 is built from 15 residues. The germline V gene encodes CDR1 MNHEY and CDR2 SVGAGI. The CDR3 protein is CASRGGGRLRNEQFF. In nucleotides, the CDR3 is TGTGCCAGCAGGGGCGGGGGAAGACTCCGCAATGAGCAGTTCTTC.

In its sample, this clone was seen a few times. The J gene is TRBJ1-3, the V gene TRBV6-1, with unresolved D. The CDR3 runs to 15 residues. Germline CDR1 and CDR2: MNHNS and SASEGT. The V end lost 3 bases, the J end lost 3 bases, and 12 bases lay between the germline ends. CDR3 in amino acids: CASSDGEGFGNTIYF. The CDR3 DNA reads as TGTGCCAGCAGTGACGGGGAGGGATTTGGAAACACCATATATTTT.

The gene calls are TRBV14 and TRBJ1-4; 8 bases align to TRBD1. V dropped 4 bases and J dropped 10; count of bases not matched to a gene: 17. Germline lookup yields CDR1 SGHDN and CDR2 FVKESK. The CDR3 is 17 amino acids. CDR3: CASSPQDRTGTSGKLFF. The CDR3 DNA is TGTGCCAGCAGCCCCCAAGACCGGACAGGGACCTCGGGAAAACTGTTTTTT.

The gene calls are TRBV6-5 and TRBJ2-3; maybe TRBD1 (5 bases). The germline V gene encodes CDR1 MNHEY and CDR2 SVGAGI. The V end lost 7 bases, the J end lost 1 base, and 9 bases lay between the germline ends. This CDR3 has 13 amino acids. As DNA, the CDR3 is TGTGCCAGCACAGGGTTCGGCACAGATACGCAGTATTTT. This sequence encodes CASTGFGTDTQYF.

The V gene is TRBV2, the J gene TRBJ2-7; 10 positions match TRBD1. Germline assignment: CDR1 SNHLY and CDR2 FYNNEI. The V segment lost 3 bases and the J segment 5 bases; nucleotides outside the gene matches: 7. The CDR3 sequence is 15 residues long. The CDR3, as DNA: TGTGCCAGCAGTGACGGAGGGGGACAGGGGCACGAGCAGTACTTC. Encoded protein: CASSDGGGQGHEQYF.

The chain links TRBV4-1 to TRBJ2-1; 10 bases agree with TRBD2. This CDR3 is built from 19 residues. Per germline, CDR1 MGHRA and CDR2 YSYEKL. The V segment lost 1 base and the J segment 6 bases; nucleotides outside the gene matches: 15. The CDR3 nucleotides are TGCGCCAGCAGCCAAGGGCCTCTCCAGAGCGGGAGGGCGGGCAATGAGCAGTTCTTC. Amino acid sequence: CASSQGPLQSGRAGNEQFF.

CDR3 region: CASSPSGAINEKLFF. The CDR3 DNA follows: TGCGCCAGCAGCCCTAGCGGCGCCATTAATGAAAAACTGTTTTTT. The rearrangement links TRBV5-1 to TRBJ1-4; D remains unclear. Trimming took 4 bases from V and 4 from J, leaving 14 bases between them. The germline V gene has CDR1 SGHRS and CDR2 YFSETQ. The CDR3 is made up of 15 amino acids.

The chain couples TRBV28 to TRBJ2-1; 9 bases fit TRBD2. In germline, CDR1 is MDHEN, CDR2 SYDVKM. The trim removed 7 bases at V and 3 bases at J, leaving 10 bases unmatched. The CDR3 has 16 residues. The CDR3 loop is CASTERAGGVYNEQFF. The CDR3 nucleotides are TGTGCCAGCACTGAGAGGGCGGGAGGGGTCTACAATGAGCAGTTCTTC.

The V gene is TRBV27, the J gene TRBJ1-5, with 8 nucleotides matching TRBD1. The V and J ends lost 8 bases and 1 base, in that order; junction bases with no gene match: 7. The CDR3 spans 15 residues. Germline CDR1 is MNHEY and CDR2 is SMNVEV (reference sequence). The DNA for the CDR3 is TGTGCCAGCGCAAGAGACAGGGGAAGCAATCAGCCCCAGCATTTT. Translated: CASARDRGSNQPQHF.

The chain joins TRBV7-9 to TRBJ2-2; 8 positions agree with TRBD2. Unmatched junction bases numbered 8, after V lost 1 base and J lost 4 bases. The CDR3 runs 17 residues. Germline assignment: CDR1 SEHNR and CDR2 FQNEAQ (reference sequence). The CDR3 coding sequence is TGTGCCAGCAGCTTAGGATCTAGCGGGCAATTCACCGGGGAGCTGTTTTTT. Its protein is CASSLGSSGQFTGELFF. The full variable domain, its missing parts supplied by reference TRBV7-9 and TRBJ2-2, is DTGVSQNPRHKITKRGQNVTFRCDPISEHNRLYWYRQTLGQGPEFLTYFQNEAQLEKSRLLSDRFSAERPKGSFSTLEIQRTEQGDSAMYLCASSLGSSGQFTGELFFGEGSRLTVL.

The V call is TRBV28, the J call TRBJ2-7, with 7 bases identical to TRBD2. The germline CDR1 and CDR2 sequences are MDHEN and SYDVKM. V shed 3 bases and J 1 base; nucleotides not matched to a gene: 9. The CDR3 covers 16 residues. DNA of the CDR3: TGTGCCAGCAGTTTGTGGGCTAGCGGAAAATCCTACGAGCAGTACTTC. As protein: CASSLWASGKSYEQYF. The full variable domain, in which reference TRBV28 and TRBJ2-7 provide the parts outside the CDR3, is DVKVTQSSRYLVKRTGEKVFLECVQDMDHENMFWYRQDPGLGLRLIYFSYDVKMKEKGDIPEGYSVSREKKERFSLILESASTNQTSMYLCASSLWASGKSYEQYFGPGTRLTVT.

This clone was seen more than once but under ten times. A read error may produce the germline difference seen at one junction end. The chain recombines TRBV10-3 with TRBJ2-4; possible D gene TRBD1, 5 bases. CDR3 length: 14 amino acids. Germline values: CDR1 ENHRY, CDR2 SYGVKD. The CDR3 sequence: CAISEFVASGGAHF. The CDR3 DNA reads as TGTGCCATCAGTGAGTTTGTGGCCTCCGGTGGGGCACACTTC.